Listed below are T cell receptor beta chains from one sample, sequenced in a study of shared clonotypes between healthy human individuals. Clones were sequenced by immunoSEQ multiplex PCR, and TCRdb holds only the in-frame ones, with some missing. This sample has roughly 2 million clones, with roughly 95% found just once. Sequenced sample: naive CD4+ T cells sorted from blood. The receptor set was obtained from a man in his late teens or twenties in good health. Each CDR3 is given with its conserved first and last residue. The D gene is left open where the match is weak. Not all rows give a size; the values are once, few, many and, for expanded clones, a class.

j_gene | v_gene | abundance | d_gene | CDR3aa | CDR3nt
TRBJ2-6 | TRBV4-3 | NA | TRBD1 | CASSPGTGVYSGANVLTF | TGCGCCAGCAGCCCCGGGACAGGGGTATACTCTGGGGCCAACGTCCTGACTTTC
TRBJ2-3 | TRBV30 | NA | NA | CAWGTFGDTQYF | TGTGCCTGGGGGACTTTTGGAGATACGCAGTATTTT
TRBJ2-5 | TRBV5-1 | once | NA | CASSLVVGGRTETQYF | TGCGCCAGCAGCTTGGTAGTTGGAGGGAGGACAGAGACCCAGTACTTC
TRBJ2-7 | TRBV6-5 | NA | NA | CASSSSFSGGVHEQYF | TGTGCCAGCAGTTCCTCTTTTAGCGGAGGGGTCCACGAGCAGTACTTC
TRBJ1-1 | TRBV7-8 | NA | NA | CASSSTGSRGWMNTEAFF | TGTGCCAGCAGCTCGACAGGTAGCAGGGGATGGATGAACACTGAAGCTTTCTTT
TRBJ2-7 | TRBV2 | few | NA | CASSDSGGEQYF | TGTGCCAGCAGTGACTCTGGTGGCGAGCAGTACTTC
TRBJ2-2 | TRBV30 | NA | NA | CAWSVQGTGELFF | TGTGCCTGGAGTGTACAAGGTACCGGGGAGCTGTTTTTT
TRBJ1-2 | TRBV7-2 | NA | NA | CASSSDYGYTF | TGTGCCAGCAGCTCAGACTATGGCTACACCTTC
TRBJ1-2 | TRBV2 | NA | NA | CASSEGQVYGYTF | TGTGCCAGCAGTGAAGGCCAGGTCTATGGCTACACCTTC
TRBJ1-4 | TRBV30 | NA | TRBD1 | CAWRSTGEGEKLFF | TGTGCCTGGAGGTCGACAGGGGAGGGCGAAAAACTGTTTTTT
TRBJ1-2 | TRBV19 | once | NA | CASTKLQVGGGYTF | TGTGCCAGTACTAAATTACAGGTCGGCGGGGGCTACACCTTC
TRBJ2-7 | TRBV9 | NA | NA | CASSVQPGPTYEQYF | TGTGCCAGCAGCGTACAGCCGGGCCCCACCTACGAGCAGTACTTC
TRBJ1-1 | TRBV5-8 | NA | NA | CASTSPLNTEAFF | TGTGCCAGCACCAGCCCTTTGAACACTGAAGCTTTCTTT
TRBJ2-5 | TRBV5-4 | NA | NA | CASSSGAVQETQYF | TGTGCCAGCAGCTCTGGTGCAGTACAAGAGACCCAGTACTTC
TRBJ1-1 | TRBV19 | NA | NA | CASSLSRAEAFF | TGTGCCAGTAGTTTATCGAGGGCTGAAGCTTTCTTT
TRBJ1-1 | TRBV18 | NA | TRBD1 | CASSPPGARGSSEAFF | TGTGCCAGCTCACCACCTGGAGCCAGGGGGAGCTCTGAAGCTTTCTTT
TRBJ2-7 | TRBV4-2 | NA | NA | CASSQERSSSYEQYF | TGTGCCAGCAGCCAAGAGAGGAGTTCCTCCTACGAGCAGTACTTC
TRBJ2-1 | TRBV6-5 | once | TRBD2 | CASRETSGSNEQFF | TGTGCCAGCAGGGAGACTAGCGGGAGTAATGAGCAGTTCTTC
TRBJ2-1 | TRBV5-1 | once | NA | CASSLGGLGPNEQFF | TGCGCCAGCAGCTTGGGAGGGTTGGGACCCAATGAGCAGTTCTTC
TRBJ2-7 | TRBV7-9 | once | NA | CASSFSTETYEQYF | TGTGCCAGCAGCTTCTCGACAGAGACCTACGAGCAGTACTTC
TRBJ2-7 | TRBV4-3 | NA | NA | CASSQGQGGTYEQYF | TGCGCCAGCAGCCAAGGACAGGGCGGGACCTACGAGCAGTACTTC
TRBJ1-6 | TRBV7-2 | NA | NA | CASSLVMSRVTYNSPLHF | TGTGCCAGCAGCTTAGTTATGAGCAGGGTTACCTATAATTCACCCCTCCACTTT
TRBJ1-3 | TRBV10-2 | NA | NA | CASSDRALRNTIYF | TGCGCCAGCAGTGACAGGGCTCTGAGAAACACCATATATTTT
TRBJ1-1 | TRBV10-3 | NA | NA | CAISGQTNTEAFF | TGTGCCATCAGTGGTCAGACGAACACTGAAGCTTTCTTT
TRBJ1-6 | TRBV5-4 | NA | NA | CASSLPGPNSPLHF | TGTGCCAGCAGCTTACCGGGACCTAATTCACCCCTCCACTTT
TRBJ2-5 | TRBV6-5 | NA | TRBD2 | CASRSQRGDQETQYF | TGTGCCAGCAGGTCACAGCGGGGCGACCAAGAGACCCAGTACTTC
TRBJ1-2 | TRBV23-1 | NA | NA | CASSQSSQGTYNYGYTF | TGCGCCAGCAGTCAATCAAGCCAGGGCACCTATAACTATGGCTACACCTTC
TRBJ1-5 | TRBV9 | once | NA | CASSVGTDPGGNQPQHF | TGTGCCAGCAGCGTAGGGACAGACCCCGGAGGCAATCAGCCCCAGCATTTT
TRBJ1-5 | TRBV2 | NA | NA | CASSEEGEQPQHF | TGTGCCAGCAGTGAAGAGGGCGAACAGCCCCAGCATTTT
TRBJ2-5 | TRBV2 | NA | TRBD2 | CASSEGKGLAFRFQETQYF | TGTGCCAGCAGTGAAGGGAAAGGACTAGCGTTTCGCTTTCAAGAGACCCAGTACTTC
TRBJ2-2 | TRBV21-1 | NA | NA | CASSKVGTGQGRTGELFF | TGTGCCAGCAGCAAAGTAGGGACAGGTCAAGGACGGACCGGGGAGCTGTTTTTT
TRBJ1-2 | TRBV30 | NA | TRBD1 | CAWSLGQGTLGYTF | TGTGCCTGGAGCTTGGGACAGGGGACGTTGGGCTACACCTTC
TRBJ2-1 | TRBV5-4 | NA | TRBD1 | CASSLFQGARTYNEQFF | TGTGCCAGCAGCTTGTTTCAGGGGGCTCGTACCTACAATGAGCAGTTCTTC
TRBJ2-1 | TRBV2 | NA | NA | CASSEGRNEQFF | TGTGCCAGCAGTGAAGGTCGCAATGAGCAGTTCTTC
TRBJ2-7 | TRBV4-3 | NA | NA | CASSQGVTSYEQYF | TGCGCCAGCAGCCAAGGAGTGACCTCCTACGAGCAGTACTTC
TRBJ1-5 | TRBV5-1 | NA | NA | CASRVGAESNQPQHF | TGCGCCAGCAGGGTAGGGGCTGAGAGCAATCAGCCCCAGCATTTT
TRBJ2-3 | TRBV7-9 | NA | TRBD1 | CASSFGQGLYF | TGTGCCAGCAGCTTTGGACAGGGTCTGTATTTT
TRBJ2-2 | TRBV4-3 | NA | NA | CASSQAVPSVVGELFF | TGCGCCAGCAGCCAAGCGGTACCAAGTGTGGTGGGGGAGCTGTTTTTT
TRBJ1-2 | TRBV6-5 | NA | NA | CASSSTGFGGYTF | TGTGCCAGCAGCTCCACAGGGTTCGGCGGCTACACCTTC
TRBJ2-3 | TRBV6-5 | NA | NA | CASSPPGPRADTQYF | TGTGCCAGCAGCCCACCGGGACCGCGGGCAGATACGCAGTATTTT
TRBJ1-5 | TRBV30 | NA | NA | CAWAGVNQPQHF | TGTGCCTGGGCAGGGGTTAACCAGCCCCAGCATTTT
TRBJ2-5 | TRBV11-2 | NA | TRBD2 | CASSLERGVTTQYF | TGTGCCAGCAGCTTAGAGCGGGGGGTGACGACCCAGTACTTC
TRBJ2-6 | TRBV9 | NA | NA | CASSEQTWANVLTF | TGTGCCAGCAGCGAACAGACCTGGGCCAACGTCCTGACTTTC
TRBJ1-3 | TRBV7-9 | NA | NA | CASSSRGTIYF | TGTGCCAGCAGCTCTCGAGGCACCATATATTTT
TRBJ2-7 | TRBV7-9 | NA | NA | CASSLAPIPYEQYF | TGTGCCAGCAGCTTAGCGCCCATACCCTACGAGCAGTACTTC
TRBJ2-7 | TRBV18 | NA | NA | CASSPKGSYEQYF | TGTGCCAGCTCACCCAAGGGGAGTTACGAGCAGTACTTC
TRBJ2-7 | TRBV7-2 | NA | NA | CASSLASTQSQYF | TGTGCCAGCAGCTTAGCCTCGACTCAGTCCCAGTACTTC
TRBJ1-5 | TRBV6-6 | NA | NA | CASRSQGPQHF | TGTGCCAGCAGATCACAGGGGCCCCAGCATTTT
TRBJ2-1 | TRBV27 | NA | NA | CASSLLREVYNEQFF | TGTGCCAGCAGTTTACTGAGGGAAGTTTACAATGAGCAGTTCTTC
TRBJ2-7 | TRBV28 | NA | TRBD1 | CASSGGQGFAYEQYF | TGTGCCAGCAGTGGAGGACAGGGGTTTGCCTACGAGCAGTACTTC
TRBJ1-6 | TRBV30 | NA | NA | CAWSQERNSPLHF | TGTGCCTGGAGTCAAGAACGGAATTCACCCCTCCACTTT
TRBJ2-3 | TRBV7-3 | NA | TRBD1 | CASSPTGQYFDTQYF | TGTGCCAGCAGCCCGACAGGGCAGTATTTTGATACGCAGTATTTT
TRBJ1-4 | TRBV18 | once | TRBD1 | CASSPPGQGLFNEKLFF | TGTGCCAGCTCCCCTCCGGGACAGGGACTTTTTAATGAAAAACTGTTTTTT
TRBJ1-2 | TRBV10-3 | once | NA | CAIAGRIDYGYTF | TGTGCCATCGCCGGGAGAATAGACTATGGCTACACCTTC
TRBJ2-2 | TRBV11-3 | NA | NA | CASSCPQKLGNARTGELFF | TGTGCCAGCAGCTGCCCGCAAAAACTGGGGAACGCACGGACCGGGGAGCTGTTTTTT